The 16 T cell receptor beta chains below come from one sample, sequenced in a study of blood T cell repertoires in COVID-19. The assay was immunoSEQ multiplex PCR, and TCRdb's table has in-frame clones only and misses some. This table holds hundreds of thousands of clones, around 92% found once. The sequencing sample was made of peripheral blood. These TCRs come from a man in his forties or fifties with acute or convalescent COVID-19.

J is TRBJ1-1 and V is TRBV7-8; 8 bases fit TRBD1. Germline-derived CDR1 and CDR2 are SGHVS and FQNEAQ. J gave up 7 bases and V 2 bases, and 12 bases lay outside the gene matches. This CDR3 has 16 residues. The CDR3 DNA sequence: TGTGCCAGCAGCTTATATCGCGCAGGGGGCCTTCTTGAAGCTTTCTTT. Translating gives CASSLYRAGGLLEAFF.

This clone came up a few times. CDR3 bases: TGTGCCAGTAGTATGTTACAGGGGTATAGCAATCAGCCCCAGCATTTT. The encoded protein is CASSMLQGYSNQPQHF. The V gene is TRBV19, the J gene TRBJ1-5, with 7 nucleotides matching TRBD1. The ends lost 3 bases at V and 0 bases at J; junction bases unmatched: 5. CDR1 LNHDA and CDR2 SQIVND come from the germline V gene (reference sequence). CDR3 length: 16 amino acids.

The chain joins TRBV9 to TRBJ2-3; 8 bases map to TRBD2. The CDR3 has 15 residues. CDR1 is SGDLS and CDR2 is YYNGEE in the germline V gene. V was pared by 4 bases and J by 2 bases, with 6 bases of the junction left unmatched. The CDR3: CASSFSGSFTDTQYF. CDR3 nucleotide sequence: TGTGCCAGCAGCTTCAGCGGGAGTTTCACAGATACGCAGTATTTT.

V and J are TRBV6-5 and TRBJ2-1; D is unclear. Trimming removed 4 bases from V and 6 bases from J, with 13 bases in between. Germline V gene lookup returns CDR1 MNHEY and CDR2 SVGAGI. This CDR3 region has 14 residues. The CDR3 coding sequence is TGTGCCAGCAGTTCAACGGTCGGAGTCAATGAGCAGTTCTTC. Protein product: CASSSTVGVNEQFF.

The V call is TRBV6-1, the J call TRBJ2-3; D is possibly TRBD2 (6 bases). V lost 2 bases to trimming and J lost 7 bases, with 16 bases between them. Looked up from germline, CDR1 is MNHNS and CDR2 is SASEGT. The CDR3 spans 15 residues. The CDR3 DNA reads as TGTGCCAGCAGTGAAACCCAGGGCGGGGCATATACGCAGTATTTT. Translation gives CASSETQGGAYTQYF.

In this sample, this clone turned up once. V usage is TRBV2 and J usage is TRBJ1-5; D is possibly TRBD1 (5 bases). Germline CDR1 reads SNHLY; CDR2 reads FYNNEI. The CDR3 has 13 residues. V was pared by 5 bases and J by 6 bases, with 11 bases between. The CDR3 region is CASSLGEGQPQHF. The CDR3 coding sequence is TGTGCCAGCAGTTTAGGGGAGGGTCAGCCCCAGCATTTT.

This chain joins TRBV6-6 and TRBJ1-6; D may be TRBD1 (5 bases). Germline CDR1 and CDR2: MNHNY and SVGAGI (reference sequence). The CDR3 loop spans 15 amino acids. The V end was cut by 2 bases, the J end by 5 bases, with 10 bases between. CDR3 sequence: CASSYRRADNSPLHF. CDR3 DNA: TGTGCCAGCAGTTACCGCAGGGCGGATAATTCACCCCTCCACTTT.

The rearrangement links TRBV19 to TRBJ1-1; 8 bases are shared with TRBD1. The CDR3 extends over 13 amino acids. V gave up 5 bases and J gave up 4 bases; unmatched junction bases: 3. CDR1 LNHDA and CDR2 SQIVND come from the germline V gene (reference sequence). In nucleotides, the CDR3 is TGTGCCAGTAGTGTAACAGGGGGCACTGAAGCTTTCTTT. It codes for CASSVTGGTEAFF.

V is TRBV27 and J is TRBJ2-7, with 7 nucleotides matching TRBD1. The V gene's germline CDR1 is MNHEY and CDR2 SMNVEV (reference sequence). The trim removed 6 bases at V and 0 bases at J, leaving 14 bases unmatched. This CDR3 contains 17 residues. Written as DNA, the CDR3 is TGTGCCAGCAGCGCCAACAGGGACAGCTCCAGCTCCTACGAGCAGTACTTC. It encodes CASSANRDSSSSYEQYF.

The rearrangement links TRBV19 to TRBJ1-2, with 9 bases matching TRBD1. The CDR3 runs 12 residues. Germline V CDR1 and CDR2: LNHDA, SQIVND (reference sequence). V lost 10 bases to trimming and J lost 6 bases; unmatched junction nucleotides: 6. CDR3 coding DNA: TGTGCCACCCACAGGGGGCCTGATGGCTACACCTTC. Residues: CATHRGPDGYTF. Supplemented by reference TRBV19 and TRBJ1-2, the full variable domain reads DGGITQSPKYLFRKEGQNVTLSCEQNLNHDAMYWYRQDPGQGLRLIYYSQIVNDFQKGDIAEGYSVSREKKESFPLTVTSAQKNPTAFYLCATHRGPDGYTFGSGTRLTVV.

This chain connects TRBV4-3 to TRBJ1-4; D gene unclear. Germline-derived CDR1 and CDR2 are LGHNA and YSLEER. The CDR3 runs to 16 residues. V lost 3 bases to trimming and J lost 3 bases, with 14 bases between them. The CDR3 nucleotides read TGCGCCAGCAGCCATCGCGACCGACTAGCTAATGAAAAACTGTTTTTT. Protein: CASSHRDRLANEKLFF.

The chain is built from TRBV19 and TRBJ2-7; maybe TRBD2 (5 bases). Trimming shortened V by 5 bases and J by 6 bases, and 14 bases separated the two germline ends. Germline CDR1 LNHDA, CDR2 SQIVND (reference sequence). This CDR3 contains 13 residues. In DNA form, the CDR3 reads TGTGCCAGTAGTCTTCTACGAGGGTCCGAGCAGTACTTC. Residues: CASSLLRGSEQYF.

The chain carries TRBV7-2 and TRBJ1-6; 9 bases line up with TRBD1. The CDR3 runs to 17 residues. J was trimmed by 8 bases and V by 5 bases; bases with no gene match: 13. Per germline, CDR1 SGHTA and CDR2 FQGNSA. The CDR3 DNA is TGTGCCAGCAGCCAATACACTTACAGGGGGCAGGATTCACCCCTCCACTTT. It codes for CASSQYTYRGQDSPLHF.

On this clone itself: Other nucleotide sequences from this sample produce the same CDR3. V is TRBV3-1 (or the pseudogene TRBV3-2) and J is TRBJ1-2; D uncertain. This CDR3 has 14 residues. In germline, CDR1 is LGHDT, CDR2 YNNKEL (reference sequence). With 0 bases removed from V and 4 bases from J, the gap between germline ends came to 9 bases. CDR3 protein: CASSQDGGSYGYTF. As DNA, the CDR3 is TGTGCCAGCAGCCAAGACGGAGGGAGCTATGGCTACACCTTC.

This chain joins TRBV7-3 and TRBJ2-1, with 7 bases identical to TRBD1. Germline values: CDR1 SGHTA, CDR2 FQGTGA. This CDR3 region has 14 residues. The ends lost 5 bases at V and 4 bases at J; junction bases unmatched: 5. The CDR3 region has the DNA TGTGCCAGCAGCCCCGGGACAGAATACAATGAGCAGTTCTTC. Its translation is CASSPGTEYNEQFF.

The chain is built from TRBV5-1 and TRBJ2-7; a possible D gene is TRBD1 (5 bases). With 1 base removed from V and 6 bases from J, the gap between germline ends came to 8 bases. This CDR3 comprises 12 residues. Germline values: CDR1 SGHRS, CDR2 YFSETQ. CDR3 loop: CASSLSRGEQYF. The CDR3 DNA reads TGCGCCAGCAGCTTGAGTAGGGGCGAGCAGTACTTC.